The rows below give T cell receptor beta chains drawn from one sample of a study of shared clonotypes between healthy human individuals. The method was immunoSEQ multiplex PCR; TCRdb's version includes in-frame clones alone and lacks a portion of them. Of roughly 590,000 clones in the sample, about 95% were seen once. Sequenced sample: naive CD8+ T cells sorted from blood. These receptors all stem from a woman in her twenties or thirties in good health. Each CDR3 is given with its conserved first and last residue.

V gene,J gene,CDR3 protein
TRBV2,TRBJ2-1,CASNERERNEQFF
TRBV5-4,TRBJ2-7,CASSLYGSLSSYEQYF
TRBV9,TRBJ2-1,CASSVASGSENEQFF
TRBV5-6,TRBJ2-7,CASSPDGLLAGESYEQYF
TRBV28,TRBJ2-6,CASSLFGSGANVLTF
TRBV7-9,TRBJ1-1,CASSFGDTEAFF
TRBV7-9,TRBJ2-7,CASSPRTNEQYF
TRBV28,TRBJ2-7,CASSPGLPYEQYF
TRBV6-1,TRBJ1-1,CASSPTGDTEAFF
TRBV19,TRBJ2-7,CASSPGQVTYEQYF
TRBV7-8,TRBJ1-5,CASSLAGSIGNNQPQHF
TRBV4-1,TRBJ2-2,CASSQNLVTGELFF
TRBV13,TRBJ2-3,CASSLWSGEDTQYF
TRBV15,TRBJ1-2,CATSRDSVGAPGYGYTF
TRBV7-9,TRBJ2-1,CASSLPGLAGERQFF